This T cell receptor (beta chain) was sequenced for a study of blood T cell repertoires in COVID-19. Overall study: Sites across the United States, Italy and Spain contributed samples from acute and convalescent COVID-19. The cDNA or gDNA used as material had been derived from T cells, B-cell-depleted T cells, or PBMCs.

In germline, CDR1 is LGHDT, CDR2 YNNKEL (reference sequence). V was clipped by 0 bases and J by 7 bases, with 13 bases between them. The CDR3 has 16 amino acids. Participant ages covered about 18 to 95 years across about 22 US areas. Two negative PCRs, clearance, or symptom resolution were required of recovered Cohort 3 donors. Sequenced by immunoSEQ multiplex PCR; TCRdb stores in-frame clones only, minus some. The sample lists about 330,000 clones, about 90% occurring once. The chain is built from TRBV3-1 (or the pseudogene TRBV3-2) and TRBJ1-6; possible D gene TRBD1, 5 bases. The specimen sequenced was PBMCs or T cells enriched from blood (not recorded which). The source is a woman aged 25 to 39 who had recovered from COVID-19. The CDR3 is CASSQEVRVSNSPLHF. CDR3 DNA: TGTGCCAGCAGCCAAGAGGTCAGGGTGAGCAATTCACCCCTCCACTTT.